This section outlines one T cell receptor (beta chain) sequence together with its context. What antigen it recognizes has not been identified. The record has no base qualities; no much larger clone is one base away. The TCR beta CDR3 regions were amplified from the RNA transcripts. For the first round of RT-PCR on the TCR CDR3, the HTBI primer set was used together with the Qiagen OneStep RT-PCR kit. Libraries were constructed in a second round of multiplex PCR, after which size selection and purification were carried out. Sequencing of the libraries was done on an Illumina HiSeq2000 using paired-end 100 bp reads. For the original study's pipeline: SOAPnuke was used to process the raw data, throwing out any read that contained adapters or uncalled bases, had a mean Phred below 15, or lacked an exact constant-primer or identifier match. COPE v1.2.5 was used to merge the high-quality paired reads, and each unique nucleotide sequence was defined as a clonotype. Clonotypes were aligned to IMGT TRBV, TRBD and TRBJ reference segments using MiTCR v1.1. The analysis included only V-J combinations with a frequency above 0.0001, which together covered 99% to 99.2% of the repertoires. The TCS score was defined as F50 (clonal expansion) divided by E x V (chaos), with BLOSUM62-based TCRdist calculated between CDR3 peptides within each V-J. Welch's t-statistics and random forest reduced 514 V-J features to roughly 13, which were used in a naive Bayes classifier (R e1071). TCRdb itself trimmed the public reads at Q25 with fastp, ran MiXCR and retained productive beta chains. CDR3 protein duplicates are merged, each entry listing the most common genes and DNA. TCRdb, not the authors, supplied the V and J calls. This sample has about 560,000 distinct CDR3 sequences in its table, and around 17% of those were observed once. Jointly, the top ten make up approximately 20% of the sample.

The data derive from a study of T cells in Graves' hyperthyroidism and ophthalmopathy (dated by TCRdb to the late 2010s). For context, the study as a whole: Peripheral blood samples were taken at initial diagnosis, before any treatment was given. To identify distinguishing TCR V-J signatures, a discovery cohort of 100 patients was used, comprising approximately 40 with Graves' ophthalmopathy and some 57 with stable Graves' hyperthyroidism. Prospective prediction of ophthalmopathy was tested in an independent validation cohort of 18 to 20 hyperthyroidism patients and around 16 patients who later progressed to ophthalmopathy. The roughly 100 discovery patients were randomly split 7:3 into training and test sets. In about six Graves' hyperthyroidism patients, the study also compared T-cell repertoires from thyroid tissue with T-cell repertoires from blood. After sampling, hyperthyroidism patients received methimazole starting at 30 mg daily, and ophthalmopathy patients received high-dose intravenous methylprednisolone. The paper describes TCR Vbeta CDR3 sequencing of 140 or so peripheral blood samples, made up of 43 ophthalmopathy patients, around 73 hyperthyroidism patients and 17 progressor patients. Summary of the overall study and its limitations: No statistical method was used to fix the sample size in advance, and group allocation was not hidden from the investigators. A 13 V-J signature model separated ophthalmopathy from stable hyperthyroidism, with nearly 90% sensitivity and about 81% specificity in cross-validation and 80%/75% in testing. Most expanded thyroid clonotypes (frequency above 0.001) were also detected in blood, suggesting blood repertoires may reflect thyroid immune responses. During validation, the model predicted progression to ophthalmopathy a median of around six months ahead of onset, with more than 60% sensitivity and almost 75% specificity.

Graves' hyperthyroidism was defined as stable when no progression to ophthalmopathy occurred over 18 months of follow-up. Hyperthyroidism patients were newly diagnosed, had a disease duration of under 2 months, and were aged 18 to 65 years. Patients with uncontrolled infections, other autoimmune diseases, pregnancy or lactation were excluded. Clinical symptoms, serum thyroxine and TRAb, thyroid ultrasound, and orbital computed tomography formed the basis for the diagnoses. PBMCs were separated from about 10 ml of fresh peripheral blood using Ficoll-Paque density gradient centrifugation. Total RNA was extracted with Trizol reagent, and quality was checked on an Agilent 2100 Bioanalyzer. The clonotype was recovered from a woman in her late teens or twenties with Graves' hyperthyroidism. The sequenced sample was blood.

The CDR3: CASSFQGAQDVLTF. At the DNA level, the sequence is TGCGCCAGCAGCTTCCAGGGGGCGCAAGACGTCCTGACTTTC. The rearranged chain carries TRBV5-1 and TRBJ2-6; 8 bases in the junction line up with TRBD1. The CDR3 contains 14 residues, cysteine and phenylalanine counted. CDR3 DNA only is kept here, 42 bases in frame from base 1. V is cut back by 2 bases and J by 11 bases, with 6 bases in the junction unmatched. CDR1 SGHRS and CDR2 YFSETQ were looked up in the germline V gene.